These 15 T cell receptor beta chains were sequenced from one sample in a study of long-term antiretroviral therapy in people with HIV. The run of the v3.0 immunoSEQ assay was at survey level. Clones were sequenced by immunoSEQ multiplex PCR, and TCRdb holds only the in-frame ones, with some missing. Among 35,000 to 55,000 clones listed, roughly 96% were seen once. The sequences come from unsorted PBMCs, collected 3.7 years after starting antiretroviral therapy. Receptors originate from a woman between 50 and 59 years old with HIV.

This chain connects TRBV7-2 to TRBJ2-7; tentatively, D is TRBD2 (6 bases). This CDR3 has 15 amino acids. Germline V gene lookup returns CDR1 SGHTA and CDR2 FQGNSA. Trimming took 5 bases from V and 2 from J, leaving 16 bases between them. In nucleotides, the CDR3 is TGTGCCAGCAGCCCGCGGGACCTTCGCGCCTACGAGCAGTACTTC. Translating it yields CASSPRDLRAYEQYF.

The chain carries TRBV5-8 and TRBJ1-3; the match to TRBD1 covers 7 bases. This CDR3 region has 15 residues. The junction had 8 bases not matched to a gene; V was cut back by 4 bases and J by 4 bases. CDR1 and CDR2 from the germline V gene are SGHTS and YDEGEE. The CDR3 DNA reads TGTGCCAGCAGCACCCGACAGGGTAAAGGAAACACCATATATTTT. Amino acids: CASSTRQGKGNTIYF. Supplemented by reference TRBV5-8 and TRBJ1-3, the full variable domain reads EAGVTQSPTHLIKTRGQQATLRCSPISGHTSVYWYQQALGLGLQFLLWYDEGEERNRGNFPPRFSGRQFPNYSSELNVNALELEDSALYLCASSTRQGKGNTIYFGEGSWLTVV.

CDR3 region: CASRESGTGYGYTF. The CDR3 DNA is TGTGCCAGCAGGGAATCCGGGACGGGTTATGGCTACACCTTC. The chain uses TRBV6-1 and TRBJ1-2, with D possibly being TRBD1 (5 bases). Germline CDR1 MNHNS, CDR2 SASEGT. V was cut by 6 bases and J by 5 bases, with 16 bases left in between. The CDR3 is 14 residues long.

The chain carries TRBV11-2 and TRBJ1-2, with D possibly being TRBD1 (5 bases). The germline V and J ends were trimmed by 5 bases and 5 bases, with 18 bases remaining between them. Per the germline V gene, CDR1 is SGHAT and CDR2 is FQNNGV. CDR3 length: 15 amino acids. The CDR3 sequence is CASSLGHLKPYGYTF. The CDR3 nucleotides read TGTGCCAGCAGCCTAGGACACCTGAAACCTTATGGCTACACCTTC.

This clone occurred once. The genes are TRBV5-1 and TRBJ1-1; 7 positions agree with TRBD1. Germline CDR1 SGHRS, CDR2 YFSETQ. The CDR3 is 15 amino acids. Trimming took 4 bases from V and 1 from J; bases not matched to a gene: 7. In DNA, the CDR3 is TGCGCCAGCAGCACCTACACAGGGGCGAACACTGAAGCTTTCTTT. It translates to CASSTYTGANTEAFF.

The V call is TRBV15, the J call TRBJ2-1, with 9 bases fitting TRBD2. The germline gives CDR1 LNHNV, CDR2 YYDKDF (reference sequence). The CDR3 is made up of 19 amino acids. Trimming took 1 base from V and 0 from J; bases not matched to a gene: 10. CDR3 coding DNA: TGTGCCACCAGCAGAGCCCGAGCTAGCGGGGTGAGCTCCTACAATGAGCAGTTCTTC. Residues: CATSRARASGVSSYNEQFF.

The genes are TRBV27 and TRBJ1-5; D unresolved. This CDR3 is built from 16 residues. Germline V gene data show CDR1 as MNHEY and CDR2 as SMNVEV (reference sequence). Trimming took 4 bases from V and 0 from J, leaving 13 bases between them. The CDR3 DNA reads TGTGCCAGCAGTTCACGCCGCGAGTATAGCAATCAGCCCCAGCATTTT. Translating gives CASSSRREYSNQPQHF.

V and J are TRBV7-6 and TRBJ2-1, with 8 bases lining up with TRBD2. The CDR3 runs 15 residues. Germline CDR1 and CDR2: SGHVS and FNYEAQ. The trim removed 5 bases at V and 8 bases at J, leaving 11 bases unmatched. CDR3 bases: TGTGCCAGCAGCAAGCCTCAGCCGGGACTAGATGAGCAGTTCTTC. Translation: CASSKPQPGLDEQFF.

V usage is TRBV5-4 and J usage is TRBJ2-2; the D gene is possibly TRBD2 (6 bases). This CDR3 spans 15 amino acids. With 3 bases removed from V and 5 bases from J, the gap between germline ends came to 14 bases. The V gene's germline CDR1 is SGHNT and CDR2 YYREEE (reference sequence). CDR3 loop: CASSSRGSWTGELFF. DNA for the CDR3: TGTGCCAGCAGCTCGCGGGGTAGTTGGACCGGGGAGCTGTTTTTT.

The chain joins TRBV19 to TRBJ1-4; 8 bases map to TRBD1. The CDR3 totals 14 residues. J was trimmed by 4 bases and V by 8 bases; bases with no gene match: 6. The germline CDR1 and CDR2 sequences are LNHDA and SQIVND (reference sequence). The CDR3 DNA sequence: TGTGCCAGTGGACAGGGTCGACTTAATGAAAAACTGTTTTTT. It specifies CASGQGRLNEKLFF. The full variable domain, in which reference TRBV19 and TRBJ1-4 provide the parts outside the CDR3, is DGGITQSPKYLFRKEGQNVTLSCEQNLNHDAMYWYRQDPGQGLRLIYYSQIVNDFQKGDIAEGYSVSREKKESFPLTVTSAQKNPTAFYLCASGQGRLNEKLFFGSGTQLSVL.

The J gene is TRBJ2-7, the V gene TRBV5-4; 9 positions match TRBD1. Trimming at V came to 0 bases and at J to 5 bases, leaving 6 bases not matched to a gene. This CDR3 has 15 residues. Germline assignment: CDR1 SGHNT and CDR2 YYREEE (reference sequence). The chain's CDR3 is CASSLGGQGRDEQYF. The CDR3 DNA sequence: TGTGCCAGCAGCTTGGGGGGACAGGGCAGGGACGAGCAGTACTTC.

The CDR3 coding sequence is TGTGCCAGCAGCCTCTCTAGTTACAGCCCCTCCGAGCAGTACTTC. The encoded protein is CASSLSSYSPSEQYF. The chain links TRBV14 to TRBJ2-7; D uncertain. Germline CDR1 SGHDN, CDR2 FVKESK. V lost 4 bases and J 6 bases, leaving 19 bases between the germline ends. The CDR3 loop spans 15 amino acids. The entire variable domain, with the rest obtained from reference TRBV14 and TRBJ2-7, is as follows: EAGVTQFPSHSVIEKGQTVTLRCDPISGHDNLYWYRRVMGKEIKFLLHFVKESKQDESGMPNNRFLAERTGGTYSTLKVQPAELEDSGVYFCASSLSSYSPSEQYFGPGTRLTVT.

The genes are TRBV2 and TRBJ2-7; 8 bases line up with TRBD1. Germline V gives CDR1 SNHLY, CDR2 FYNNEI. The length of the CDR3 is 14 residues. V lost 7 bases, J lost 3 bases, and 8 bases stayed unmatched. CDR3 in amino acids: CASNLRTGIYEQYF. CDR3 sequence (DNA): TGTGCCAGCAACCTACGGACAGGGATCTACGAGCAGTACTTC.

The chain uses TRBV5-1 and TRBJ1-3, with no clear D. This CDR3 has 16 residues. The germline V gene has CDR1 SGHRS and CDR2 YFSETQ. Trimming stripped 1 base from V and 0 bases from J, with 11 bases between. CDR3 sequence: CASSLTPAFSGNTIYF. In DNA form, the CDR3 reads TGCGCCAGCAGCTTGACGCCAGCGTTCTCTGGAAACACCATATATTTT.

The CDR3, as DNA: TGTGCCTGGAGTGGAGTAAAGGATGGGGGCAATCAGCCCCAGCATTTT. Translated: CAWSGVKDGGNQPQHF. This chain connects TRBV30 to TRBJ1-5, with no clear D. The CDR3 spans 16 residues. The germline V and J ends were trimmed by 1 base and 2 bases, with 15 bases remaining between them. The germline V gene has CDR1 GTSNPN and CDR2 SVGIG (reference sequence).